The 6 T cell receptor beta chains reported below all come from one sample, sequenced in a study of follicular helper T cells after annual influenza vaccination. The table came from immunoSEQ multiplex PCR; TCRdb's copy has only in-frame clones and leaves some out. The sample lists approximately 25,000 clones; 80% to 90% were seen once. The time point was: 2014-2015 season, pre-vaccination. Material: CXCR5+ CD38- circulating T follicular helper cells from blood, obtained on the day of influenza vaccination. Described subset: circulating Tfh, non-naive CD4+CXCR5+PD-1+ (ICOS+CD38+ or ICOS-CD38-). These receptor sequences come from an adult who received the influenza vaccine.

The chain uses TRBV19 and TRBJ1-4; unclear D gene. Germline V gene data show CDR1 as LNHDA and CDR2 as SQIVND (reference sequence). This CDR3 region has 14 residues. V lost 6 bases and J 0 bases, leaving 8 bases between the germline ends. CDR3 sequence reads: CASRQPATNEKLFF. The CDR3 DNA reads as TGTGCCAGTAGACAGCCCGCAACTAATGAAAAACTGTTTTTT.

The V gene is TRBV19, the J gene TRBJ2-5; 7 positions agree with TRBD2. The J call may be mistaken, given a closer DNA end match to TRBJ2-7. There are 17 residues in the CDR3. The germline CDR1 and CDR2 sequences are LNHDA and SQIVND (reference sequence). DNA of the CDR3: TGTGCCAGTAGTATTGGGCTCAGCGGGGTTCTCCCCTACGAGCAGTACTTC. Its translation is CASSIGLSGVLPYEQYF.

The chain employs TRBV28 and TRBJ1-5; a weak D match, TRBD1 (5 bases). V was trimmed by 9 bases and J by 4 bases, leaving 22 bases between them. The germline V gene has CDR1 MDHEN and CDR2 SYDVKM. The length of the CDR3 is 16 residues. CDR3 sequence (DNA): TGTGCCAGTTGCAGTCTGGGTCTTGGGGGGAATCAGCCCCAGCATTTT. Protein sequence: CASCSLGLGGNQPQHF.

This clone was found a few times. This sequence joins TRBV14 and TRBJ2-5, with no clear D. The better agreement between TRBJ2-7 and the DNA end casts doubt on the J call. Germline V gene lookup returns CDR1 SGHDN and CDR2 FVKESK. This CDR3 is built from 15 residues. For the CDR3, the DNA is TGTGCCAGCAGCCAAGCGCTGGGCGCGAGCTACGAGCAGTACTTC. Its translation is CASSQALGASYEQYF.

This clone turned up a few times. The chain joins TRBV15 to TRBJ2-6, with D perhaps TRBD2 (5 bases). Germline CDR1 and CDR2: LNHNV and YYDKDF (reference sequence). This CDR3 has 16 amino acids. Between the trimmed V and J ends, which lost 1 base and 4 bases, there was a span of 11 bases. CDR3: CATSRGGPGGANVLTF. DNA of the CDR3: TGTGCCACCAGCAGAGGAGGGCCGGGGGGGGCCAACGTCCTGACTTTC.

The CDR3 sequence is CAWRNLGQSVFF. In DNA, the CDR3 is TGTGCCTGGAGAAACCTAGGACAGTCGGTGTTTTTT. J is TRBJ1-4 and V is TRBV30; maybe TRBD1 (6 bases). CDR3 length: 12 amino acids. The germline V and J ends were trimmed by 3 bases and 15 bases, with 17 bases remaining between them. Germline CDR1 reads GTSNPN; CDR2 reads SVGIG (reference sequence).